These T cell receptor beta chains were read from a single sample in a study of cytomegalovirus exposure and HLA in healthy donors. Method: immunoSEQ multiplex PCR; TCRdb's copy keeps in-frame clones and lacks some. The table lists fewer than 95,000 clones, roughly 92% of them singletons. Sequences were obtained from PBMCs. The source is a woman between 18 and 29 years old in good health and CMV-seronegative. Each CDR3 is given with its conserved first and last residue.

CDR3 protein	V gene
CASSAQRGGTKNIQYF	TRBV9
CASSILPGLAGEVSIQYF	TRBV9
CASSSTTGLGPNYGYTF	TRBV5-4
CASSPGQGVLAFF	TRBV9
CASRGSIRAGETQYF	TRBV28
CASSFRDRGGEQYF	TRBV27
CSVANTRNTEAFF	TRBV29-1
CASSPPARAEAFF	TRBV18
CASSIGLSGNTIYF	TRBV5-8
CASSYLGGPGTLFF	TRBV7-9
CASIGGAGGYTDTQYF	TRBV2
CASRTTGEETQYF	TRBV23-1
CASSYGPGGYITEAFF	TRBV28
CASSHTAGGVGYTF	TRBV14